This TCR beta chain was captured by sequencing in a study of shared clonotypes between healthy human individuals. Study-wide results and limits: When compared with the clonotypes that were shared by all four sorted-subset donors, the non-shared clonotypes turned out to have lower generation probabilities.

The authors distributed each subset's genomic DNA evenly over several immunoSEQ plates. Profiled with immunoSEQ multiplex PCR; TCRdb holds only in-frame clones, not every one. The table includes about 980,000 clones, around 80% detected once. In the CD4+ fraction, cells were divided into CD45RA+ naive and CD45RA-negative memory subsets. Germline V gene data show CDR1 as MDHEN and CDR2 as SYDVKM. V lost 2 bases and J lost 0, with 11 bases in between. The CDR3 covers 16 residues. This clone came up once. The antigen is not known. The sequence came from a man between 18 and 35 years old in good health. This sequence joins TRBV28 and TRBJ1-3; D not resolved. Sequenced material: memory CD4+ T cells sorted from blood. Stated subset: CD45RA-negative fraction. In nucleotides, the CDR3 is TGTGCCAGCAGTTTAGTGCGACGGGGCTCTGGAAACACCATATATTTT. Protein sequence: CASSLVRRGSGNTIYF.